The 10 T cell receptor beta chains listed next were all sequenced from one sample in a study of vaccination effects on CD4 cells after COVID-19. These receptors are not linked to any known antigen. Method: immunoSEQ multiplex PCR; TCRdb's copy keeps in-frame clones and lacks some. This table holds tens of thousands of clones, around 76% found once. An approximately 10-day culture period preceded the isolation of CD4+ T cells. This individual contracted SARS-CoV-2 between March and December 2020, as verified by PCR. Each participant was administered two doses of either the BNT162b2 or the mRNA-1273 vaccine. Specimen: CD4+ T cells from PBMCs cultured without peptide, collected after COVID-19 vaccination. The origin of the receptors is a human donor who had a prior SARS-CoV-2 infection.

V is TRBV18 and J is TRBJ2-3; D is unresolved. The V end lost 4 bases, the J end lost 2 bases, and 16 bases lay between the germline ends. From germline, CDR1 is KGHSH and CDR2 LQKENI. The CDR3 covers 16 residues. The CDR3 sequence: CASSQSSGRSTDTQYF. In nucleotides, the CDR3 is TGTGCCAGCTCACAGAGTTCGGGCCGCTCCACAGATACGCAGTATTTT.

The chain carries TRBV14 and TRBJ2-7, with 7 bases identical to TRBD1. The CDR3 extends over 16 amino acids. The ends lost 4 bases at V and 3 bases at J; junction bases unmatched: 12. CDR1 and CDR2 from the germline V gene are SGHDN and FVKESK. The DNA for the CDR3 is TGTGCCAGCAGCCTCGGGACAGCCGGCTGGGGCTACGAGCAGTACTTC. This codes for CASSLGTAGWGYEQYF.

The chain links TRBV7-2 to TRBJ2-2; no reliable D call. The CDR3 sequence is 14 residues long. V lost 1 base, J lost 7 bases, and 10 bases lay in between. Germline CDR1 is SGHTA and CDR2 is FQGNSA. The CDR3 sequence: CASSLDWGNGELFF. CDR3 DNA: TGTGCCAGCAGCTTAGATTGGGGAAACGGGGAGCTGTTTTTT.

V gene TRBV19 combines with J gene TRBJ2-3; D may correspond to TRBD1 or TRBD2 (5 bases each). Germline V gene data show CDR1 as LNHDA and CDR2 as SQIVND (reference sequence). This CDR3 is built from 14 residues. Trimming took off 2 bases at V and 9 bases at J, with 15 bases between the two ends. The CDR3 nucleotides are TGTGCCAGTAGTATAAGGGGAACGGACTCAACGCAGTATTTT. Protein sequence: CASSIRGTDSTQYF.

This chain joins TRBV5-1 and TRBJ1-2, with TRBD1 identical over 8 bases. Losses at the gene ends were 3 bases for V and 4 bases for J; bases not matched to a gene: 5. Per the germline V gene, CDR1 is SGHRS and CDR2 is YFSETQ. There are 14 residues in the CDR3. This chain's CDR3 is CASSSGGAGYGYTF. For the CDR3, the DNA is TGCGCCAGCAGCTCAGGGGGCGCCGGCTATGGCTACACCTTC.

The chain uses TRBV3-1 (or the pseudogene TRBV3-2) and TRBJ1-6; D might be TRBD1 (6 bases). Per germline, CDR1 LGHDT and CDR2 YNNKEL (reference sequence). V shed 4 bases and J shed 10 bases, with 14 bases lying between them. The CDR3 is 14 residues long. CDR3 nucleotides: TGTGCCAGCAGCCCCGGTGGGGGCGAATCACCCCTCCACTTT. It encodes CASSPGGGESPLHF.

This chain uses TRBV4-1 with TRBJ1-2; 8 bases are shared with TRBD1. Germline CDR1 MGHRA, CDR2 YSYEKL. The CDR3 has 15 amino acids. After removal of 1 base from V and 4 bases from J, the junction contained 5 bases not matched to a gene. The CDR3 DNA reads as TGCGCCAGCAGCCAAGCCAGGGGGCAATCCTATGGCTACACCTTC. Its translation is CASSQARGQSYGYTF.

The chain joins TRBV5-1 to TRBJ2-7, with D hard to call. The CDR3 is made up of 14 amino acids. Germline V CDR1 and CDR2: SGHRS, YFSETQ. The V and J ends lost 0 bases and 3 bases respectively, with 10 bases between them. This CDR3 is CASSLAAAGYEQYF. As DNA, the CDR3 is TGCGCCAGCAGCTTGGCCGCGGCAGGCTACGAGCAGTACTTC.

This chain uses TRBV7-2 with TRBJ1-5, with D unclear. With 6 bases removed from V and 0 bases from J, the gap between germline ends came to 15 bases. Germline V CDR1 and CDR2: SGHTA, FQGNSA. The CDR3 loop spans 16 amino acids. The CDR3 loop reads CASRPGGWDSNQPQHF. The CDR3 bases are TGTGCCAGCAGACCTGGAGGGTGGGATAGCAATCAGCCCCAGCATTTT.

The chain employs TRBV2 and TRBJ2-7; D possibly corresponds to TRBD1 (5 bases). Trimming left V 3 bases short and J 3 bases short, with 12 bases between. The CDR3 length is 14 residues. CDR1 and CDR2 (germline): SNHLY, FYNNEI. The CDR3 DNA follows: TGTGCCAGCAGTGACCAGGGTTCGGGCTACGAGCAGTACTTC. Encoded protein: CASSDQGSGYEQYF.